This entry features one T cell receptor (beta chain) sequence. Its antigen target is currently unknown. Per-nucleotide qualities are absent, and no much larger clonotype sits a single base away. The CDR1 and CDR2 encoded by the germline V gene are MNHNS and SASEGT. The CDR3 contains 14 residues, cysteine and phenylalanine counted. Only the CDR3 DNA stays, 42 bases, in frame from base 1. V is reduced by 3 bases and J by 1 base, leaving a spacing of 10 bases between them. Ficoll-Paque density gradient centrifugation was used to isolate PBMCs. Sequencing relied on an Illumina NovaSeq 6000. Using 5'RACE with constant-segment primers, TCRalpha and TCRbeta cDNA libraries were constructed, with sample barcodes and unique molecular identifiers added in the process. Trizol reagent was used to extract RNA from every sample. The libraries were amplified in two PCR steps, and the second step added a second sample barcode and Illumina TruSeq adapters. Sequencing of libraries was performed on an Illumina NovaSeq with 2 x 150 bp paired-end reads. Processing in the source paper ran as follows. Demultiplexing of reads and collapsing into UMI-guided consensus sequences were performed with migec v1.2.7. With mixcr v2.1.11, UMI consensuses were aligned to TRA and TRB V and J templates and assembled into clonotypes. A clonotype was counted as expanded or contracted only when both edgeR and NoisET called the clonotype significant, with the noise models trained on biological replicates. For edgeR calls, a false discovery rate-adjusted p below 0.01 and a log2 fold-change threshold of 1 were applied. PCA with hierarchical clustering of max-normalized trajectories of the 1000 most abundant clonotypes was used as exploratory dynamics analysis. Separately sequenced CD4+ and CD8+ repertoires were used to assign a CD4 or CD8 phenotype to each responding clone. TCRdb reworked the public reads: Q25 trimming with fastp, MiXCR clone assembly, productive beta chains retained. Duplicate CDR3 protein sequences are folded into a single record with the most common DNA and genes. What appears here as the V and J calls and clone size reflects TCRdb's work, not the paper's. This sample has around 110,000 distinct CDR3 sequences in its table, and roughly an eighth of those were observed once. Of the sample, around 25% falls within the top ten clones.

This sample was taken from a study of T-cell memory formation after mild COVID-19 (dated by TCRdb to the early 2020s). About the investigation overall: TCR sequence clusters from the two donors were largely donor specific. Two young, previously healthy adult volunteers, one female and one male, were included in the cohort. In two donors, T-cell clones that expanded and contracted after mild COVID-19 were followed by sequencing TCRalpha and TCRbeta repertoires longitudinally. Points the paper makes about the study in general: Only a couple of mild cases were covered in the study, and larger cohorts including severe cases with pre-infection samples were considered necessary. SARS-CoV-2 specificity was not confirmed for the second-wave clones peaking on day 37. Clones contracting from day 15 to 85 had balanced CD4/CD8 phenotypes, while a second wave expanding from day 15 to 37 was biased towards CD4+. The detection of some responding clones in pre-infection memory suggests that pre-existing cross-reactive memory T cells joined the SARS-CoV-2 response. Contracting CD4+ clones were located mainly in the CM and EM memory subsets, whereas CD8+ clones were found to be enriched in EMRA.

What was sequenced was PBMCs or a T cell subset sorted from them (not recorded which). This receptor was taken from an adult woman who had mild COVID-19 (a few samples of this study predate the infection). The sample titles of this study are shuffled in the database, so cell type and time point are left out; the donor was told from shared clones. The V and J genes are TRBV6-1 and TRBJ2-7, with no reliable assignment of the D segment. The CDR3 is CASSEADPSYEQYF. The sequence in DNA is TGTGCCAGCAGTGAGGCAGACCCTTCCTACGAGCAGTACTTC.